This T cell receptor (beta chain) derives from a study of blood T cells in healthy people across ages. Combining a sample-barcoded 5' primer with a J-beta primer mix, a second PCR ran for roughly 7 to 12 cycles. TCRdb ran MiXCR on the 5' RACE reads and lists one entry per CDR3 protein. The top ten clones hold roughly 19% of a sample with approximately 820,000 distinct CDR3 sequences, 40% to 50% of them seen once. The CDR3 is made up of 14 amino acids. The V end was cut by 1 base, the J end by 4 bases, with 10 bases between. Germline CDR1 is LGHDT and CDR2 is YNNKEL (reference sequence). The sequence derives from a man in his fifties or sixties in good health. The chain combines TRBV3-1 with TRBJ2-5, with D possibly TRBD1 on 6 matching bases. The sequenced material came from blood. The chain's CDR3 is CASSQAGAGETQYF. Written as DNA, the CDR3 is TGTGCCAGCAGCCAAGCAGGGGCCGGAGAGACCCAGTACTTC.